The 18 T cell receptor beta chains in this list originate from one sample, sequenced in a study of a mutant IDH1 vaccine in newly diagnosed glioma. The time point: week 47, end of study. The study gave 300 ug of mutant IDH1 20-mer peptide per vaccine dose, with topical imiquimod. Libraries were prepared by immunoSEQ multiplex PCR; TCRdb keeps only in-frame clonotypes and omits some of them. The sample records about 85,000 clones, under 90% being singletons. Antigens for these TCRs are unknown. The source was PBMCs, collected from a glioma patient whose treatment included an IDH1 peptide vaccine. The receptors originated from a woman aged 45-65 years with glioma.

The J gene is TRBJ1-1, the V gene TRBV6-1; TRBD1 matches at 12 bases. The CDR3 loop spans 15 amino acids. The V and J ends lost 2 bases and 8 bases, in that order; junction bases with no gene match: 6. From germline, CDR1 is MNHNS and CDR2 SASEGT. CDR3 sequence (DNA): TGTGCCAGCAGTGAAAGGGACAGGGGGCTGGCGGAAGCTTTCTTT. Translation: CASSERDRGLAEAFF.

This clone occurred once. The chain combines TRBV6-1 with TRBJ1-2; no definite D call. The CDR3 runs 14 residues. Germline V gene sequence: CDR1 MNHNS, CDR2 SASEGT. Trimming took 0 bases from V and 0 from J, leaving 5 bases between them. This CDR3 reads CASSEAGANYGYTF. The CDR3 region has the DNA TGTGCCAGCAGTGAAGCAGGCGCTAACTATGGCTACACCTTC.

A few counts support this clone. The chain is built from TRBV4-1 and TRBJ1-1; no clear D. Trimming pared 0 bases from V and 5 bases from J, leaving 10 bases between. The CDR3 extends over 14 amino acids. From germline, CDR1 is MGHRA and CDR2 YSYEKL. CDR3 protein: CASSQEERRTEAFF. CDR3 nucleotides: TGCGCCAGCAGCCAAGAAGAGAGGAGAACTGAAGCTTTCTTT.

V gene TRBV7-9 combines with J gene TRBJ2-2; 10 nucleotides line up with TRBD2. Germline V gives CDR1 SEHNR, CDR2 FQNEAQ (reference sequence). With V trimmed by 0 bases and J by 0 bases, 1 base remained unmatched. There are 17 residues in the CDR3. In nucleotides, the CDR3 is TGTGCCAGCAGCTTAGCAACTAGCGGGGCGAACACCGGGGAGCTGTTTTTT. Amino acid sequence: CASSLATSGANTGELFF.

CDR3 in DNA: TGTGCCAGCAGTCCCGGGACAGGGAACAGACAGCCCCAGCATTTT. This gives the protein CASSPGTGNRQPQHF. The chain combines TRBV28 with TRBJ1-5, with 9 bases matching TRBD1. Germline V gene sequence: CDR1 MDHEN, CDR2 SYDVKM. The CDR3 is made up of 15 amino acids. Unmatched junction bases numbered 9, after V lost 5 bases and J lost 7 bases.

This chain connects TRBV4-1 to TRBJ2-7; the match to TRBD1 covers 10 bases. This CDR3 comprises 16 residues. V was clipped by 0 bases and J by 4 bases; unmatched bases: 6. The germline V gene has CDR1 MGHRA and CDR2 YSYEKL. CDR3 region: CASSQDRTGGYYEQYF. In DNA, the CDR3 is TGCGCCAGCAGCCAAGATCGGACAGGGGGTTATTACGAGCAGTACTTC.

This sequence joins TRBV7-3 and TRBJ2-2, with D hard to call. Germline-derived CDR1 and CDR2 are SGHTA and FQGTGA. CDR3 length: 13 amino acids. V was clipped by 5 bases and J by 7 bases, with 11 bases between them. CDR3 sequence: CASSPMGGGELFF. CDR3 DNA: TGTGCCAGCAGCCCGATGGGTGGCGGGGAGCTGTTTTTT.

The V gene is TRBV27, the J gene TRBJ1-1; D may be TRBD1 (5 bases). The CDR3 length is 14 residues. The V end was cut by 4 bases, the J end by 2 bases, with 11 bases between. Germline V CDR1 and CDR2: MNHEY, SMNVEV (reference sequence). Written as DNA, the CDR3 is TGTGCCAGCAGTTGGAGTCAGGGTAACACTGAAGCTTTCTTT. Its translation is CASSWSQGNTEAFF.

The chain recombines TRBV5-4 with TRBJ2-3, with 9 bases fitting TRBD1. The trim removed 3 bases at V and 4 bases at J, leaving 6 bases unmatched. CDR1 and CDR2 from the germline V gene are SGHNT and YYREEE (reference sequence). This CDR3 region has 15 residues. CDR3 nucleotide sequence: TGTGCCAGCAGCTGGATGGGACAGGGCCCAGATACGCAGTATTTT. Translating gives CASSWMGQGPDTQYF.

The V gene is TRBV7-9, the J gene TRBJ2-5; 8 bases match TRBD2. Germline lookup yields CDR1 SEHNR and CDR2 FQNEAQ (reference sequence). The CDR3 extends over 14 amino acids. V shed 5 bases and J 5 bases; nucleotides not matched to a gene: 7. In DNA, the CDR3 is TGTGCCAGCAGCCCCGGGGGGGCCTGGGAGACCCAGTACTTC. This sequence encodes CASSPGGAWETQYF.

The chain is built from TRBV27 and TRBJ2-1; D is uncertain. Between the trimmed V and J ends, which lost 5 bases and 10 bases, there was a span of 15 bases. The V gene's germline CDR1 is MNHEY and CDR2 SMNVEV (reference sequence). The CDR3 is made up of 13 amino acids. The chain's CDR3 is CASSLVSRSEQFF. Written as DNA, the CDR3 is TGTGCCAGCAGTCTAGTATCTAGGAGCGAGCAGTTCTTC.

This rearrangement joins TRBV7-3 to TRBJ2-1; 15 bases are a match to TRBD2. Germline V lookup: CDR1 SGHTA, CDR2 FQGTGA. The CDR3 extends over 18 amino acids. V lost 2 bases, J lost 4 bases, and 6 bases stayed unmatched. CDR3 region: CASSLWTSGRAGYNEQFF. The CDR3 nucleotides read TGTGCCAGCAGCTTATGGACTAGCGGGAGGGCGGGGTACAATGAGCAGTTCTTC.

The chain couples TRBV5-1 to TRBJ2-1; D is possibly TRBD1 (5 bases). CDR1 and CDR2 (germline): SGHRS, YFSETQ. This CDR3 has 13 residues. V gave up 0 bases and J gave up 7 bases, with 8 bases separating them. The CDR3 is CASSLGQPNEQFF. The CDR3 region has the DNA TGCGCCAGCAGCTTGGGACAGCCTAATGAGCAGTTCTTC.

The chain combines TRBV5-1 with TRBJ1-2, with D perhaps matching TRBD1 (5 bases). The V and J ends lost 6 bases and 5 bases respectively, with 14 bases between them. The CDR3 is 13 amino acids. Looked up from germline, CDR1 is SGHRS and CDR2 is YFSETQ. CDR3 residues: CASKRGVGYGYTF. The CDR3 DNA reads TGCGCCAGCAAACGAGGGGTAGGATATGGCTACACCTTC.

The rearrangement links TRBV5-4 to TRBJ2-1; D gene uncertain. The CDR3 has 10 residues. CDR1 and CDR2 from the germline V gene are SGHNT and YYREEE (reference sequence). Trimming cost V 7 bases and J 8 bases, with 7 bases left between them. DNA for the CDR3: TGTGCCAGCGGTAGGGATGAGCAGTTCTTC. Its protein product is CASGRDEQFF.

This CDR3 is CASSLVVGTYEQYF. In DNA form, the CDR3 reads TGCGCCAGCAGCTTGGTCGTGGGGACCTACGAGCAGTACTTC. The chain is built from TRBV5-1 and TRBJ2-7; no reliable D call. The CDR3 covers 14 residues. V dropped 0 bases and J dropped 2 bases, with 9 bases sitting between them. Germline V gene data show CDR1 as SGHRS and CDR2 as YFSETQ. The full variable domain, rest sourced from reference TRBV5-1 and TRBJ2-7, is KAGVTQTPRYLIKTRGQQVTLSCSPISGHRSVSWYQQTPGQGLQFLFEYFSETQRNKGNFPGRFSGRQFSNSRSEMNVSTLELGDSALYLCASSLVVGTYEQYFGPGTRLTVT.

As regards this clone: The identical CDR3 is also encoded by other nucleotide sequences in the sample. The chain uses TRBV4-1 and TRBJ1-1; D ambiguous. The germline V and J ends were trimmed by 1 base and 2 bases, with 11 bases remaining between them. Germline CDR1 and CDR2: MGHRA and YSYEKL. The CDR3 is made up of 15 amino acids. In nucleotides, the CDR3 is TGCGCCAGCAGCCAAGGCGCGGATGGAAACACTGAAGCTTTCTTT. Translation gives CASSQGADGNTEAFF.

CDR3 sequence reads: CASRDPGRLDQPQHF. The CDR3 region has the DNA TGTGCCAGCAGGGATCCGGGGAGGCTCGATCAGCCCCAGCATTTT. V and J are TRBV6-1 and TRBJ1-5; no reliable D call. Germline lookup yields CDR1 MNHNS and CDR2 SASEGT. Trimming took off 6 bases at V and 5 bases at J, with 17 bases between the two ends. CDR3 length: 15 residues.